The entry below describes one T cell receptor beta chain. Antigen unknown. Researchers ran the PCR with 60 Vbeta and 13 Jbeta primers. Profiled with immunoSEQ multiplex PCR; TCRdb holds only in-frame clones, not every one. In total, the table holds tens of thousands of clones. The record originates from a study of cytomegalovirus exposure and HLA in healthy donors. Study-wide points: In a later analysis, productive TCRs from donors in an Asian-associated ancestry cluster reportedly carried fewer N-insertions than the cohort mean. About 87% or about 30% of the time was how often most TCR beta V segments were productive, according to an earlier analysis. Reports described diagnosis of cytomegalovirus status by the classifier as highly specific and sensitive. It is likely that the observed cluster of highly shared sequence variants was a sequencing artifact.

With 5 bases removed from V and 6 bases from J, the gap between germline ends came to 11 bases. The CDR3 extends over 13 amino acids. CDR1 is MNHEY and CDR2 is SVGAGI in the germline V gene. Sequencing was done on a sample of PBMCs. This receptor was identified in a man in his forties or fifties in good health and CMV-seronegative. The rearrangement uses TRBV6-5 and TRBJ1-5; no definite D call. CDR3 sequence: CASSPSSLQPQHF. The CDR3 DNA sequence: TGTGCCAGCAGTCCCTCCAGTCTTCAGCCCCAGCATTTT.